This TCR beta chain stems from a study of T cell responses to AZD1222 COVID-19 vaccine. General study points: The study found Spike-specific TCR breadth and depth rose after two AZD1222 doses. Along spike, vaccine-associated CD4 TCRs were found throughout, with dominance at 160-218 and 743-854. Nearly half of unique spike-specific TCRs reportedly avoided B.1.351 and B.1.1.7 mutated regions.

The junction had 2 bases not matched to a gene; V was cut back by 3 bases and J by 1 base. CDR1 is SEHNR, CDR2 FQNEAQ, per germline (reference sequence). The CDR3 totals 15 residues. Clones were read by immunoSEQ multiplex PCR, and TCRdb kept only the in-frame ones, dropping some. The data show fewer than 110,000 clones, around nine tenths seen once. As regards this clone: The antigen is not known.

The source of this sequence is an adult who received the AZD1222 COVID-19 vaccine. The sequenced sample was peripheral blood, obtained 28 days after the second AZD1222 dose. This sequence joins TRBV7-9 and TRBJ2-3; 9 bases match TRBD2. CDR3 in DNA: TGTGCCAGCAGCTTCGGGACTAGCCGCACAGATACGCAGTATTTT. Translating gives CASSFGTSRTDTQYF. Based on the CDR3 plus reference TRBV7-9 and TRBJ2-3, the full variable domain is DTGVSQNPRHKITKRGQNVTFRCDPISEHNRLYWYRQTLGQGPEFLTYFQNEAQLEKSRLLSDRFSAERPKGSFSTLEIQRTEQGDSAMYLCASSFGTSRTDTQYFGPGTRLTVL.